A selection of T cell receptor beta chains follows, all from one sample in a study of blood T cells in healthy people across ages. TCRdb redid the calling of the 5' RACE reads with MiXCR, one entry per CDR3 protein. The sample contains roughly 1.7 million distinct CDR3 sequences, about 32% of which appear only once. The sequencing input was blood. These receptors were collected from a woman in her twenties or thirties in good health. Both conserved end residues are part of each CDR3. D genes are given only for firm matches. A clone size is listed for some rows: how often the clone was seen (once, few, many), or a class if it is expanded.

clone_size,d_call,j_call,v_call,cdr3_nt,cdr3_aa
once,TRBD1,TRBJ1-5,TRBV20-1,TGCAGTGCTAGAGGCATACAGGGGGTGAGGAATCAGCCCCAGCATTTT,CSARGIQGVRNQPQHF
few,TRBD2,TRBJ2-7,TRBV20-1,TGCAGTGCTATCAGCGGGGAGGGGCTTTCCTACGAGCAGTACTTC,CSAISGEGLSYEQYF
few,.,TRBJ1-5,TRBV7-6,TGTGCCAGCAGCCCCGGGAGGCGCAATCAGCCCCAGCATTTT,CASSPGRRNQPQHF
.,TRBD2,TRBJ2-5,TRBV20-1,TGCAGTGCTAACCGACTAGCGGGGGAACAAGAGACCCAGTACTTC,CSANRLAGEQETQYF
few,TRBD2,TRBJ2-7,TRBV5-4,TGTGCCAGCAGCTTTGGACTAGAATACGAGCAGTACTTC,CASSFGLEYEQYF
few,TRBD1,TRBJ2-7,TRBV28,TGTGTCAGCAGCTCATCCGGGACAGCATCTTACGAGCAGTACTTC,CVSSSSGTASYEQYF
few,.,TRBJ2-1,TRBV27,TGTGCCAGCAGCCGCTTATCCGGGGAGCAGTTCTTC,CASSRLSGEQFF
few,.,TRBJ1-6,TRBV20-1,TGCAGTGCCCCCAGTGCCTTACCGGGCTCACCCCTCCACTTT,CSAPSALPGSPLHF
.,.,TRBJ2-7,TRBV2,TGTGCCAGCAGCATCCAGGGGCCCCCCTACGAGCAGTACTTC,CASSIQGPPYEQYF
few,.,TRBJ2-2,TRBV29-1,TGCAGCGCCGACGGTAACACCGGGGAGCTGTTTTTT,CSADGNTGELFF
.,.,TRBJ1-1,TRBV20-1,TGCAGTGCTGCCCCGGGCCTGCCGAACACTGAAGCTTTCTTT,CSAAPGLPNTEAFF
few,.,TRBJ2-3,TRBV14,TGTGCCAGCAAGGACCCAACCCCTAGCACAGATACGCAGTATTTT,CASKDPTPSTDTQYF
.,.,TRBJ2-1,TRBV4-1,TGCGCCAGCAGCCAAAGAGAGGCGCAAACCTACAATGAGCAGTTCTTC,CASSQREAQTYNEQFF
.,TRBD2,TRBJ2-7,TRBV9,TGTGCCAGCAGCGTAGCGGGGGGGTACAATGAGCAGTACTTC,CASSVAGGYNEQYF
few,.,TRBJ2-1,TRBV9,TGTGCCAGCAGCGTTGGGACTCTCAAGGGTGAGCAGTTCTTC,CASSVGTLKGEQFF
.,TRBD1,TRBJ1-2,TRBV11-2,TGTGCCAGCAGCCTCGGAGGGACAGGGGGCTATGTCTACACCTTC,CASSLGGTGGYVYTF
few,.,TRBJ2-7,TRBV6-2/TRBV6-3,TGTGCCAGCACCGCGGGTTGGACCGAGCAGTACTTC,CASTAGWTEQYF
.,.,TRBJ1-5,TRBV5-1,TGCGCCAGCAGCTTGGGACCGGTATATAGCAATCAGCCCCAGCATTTT,CASSLGPVYSNQPQHF
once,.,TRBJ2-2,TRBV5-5,TGTGCCAGCAGCTCCTCGGGCGCGAACACCGGGGAGCTGTTTTTT,CASSSSGANTGELFF